These 19 T cell receptor beta chains came from one sample sequenced in a study of shared clonotypes between healthy human individuals. The method was immunoSEQ multiplex PCR; TCRdb's version includes in-frame clones alone and lacks a portion of them. The repertoire holds about 2.3 million clones, with approximately 95% as singletons. The specimen was naive CD4+ T cells from PBMCs. The subset denotes: CD45RA+ positively selected. These TCRs come from a young man in good health. Some clones in this sample may be carry-over from other donors' samples.

This chain links TRBV11-2 with TRBJ2-1; 14 bases align to TRBD2. This CDR3 is built from 16 residues. CDR1 and CDR2 (germline): SGHAT, FQNNGV. V was clipped by 5 bases and J by 10 bases; unmatched bases: 10. The CDR3 loop is CASSPPGLAGAGEQFF. The CDR3 DNA reads TGTGCCAGCAGCCCTCCGGGACTAGCGGGAGCGGGGGAGCAGTTCTTC.

Remarks on this clone: Other nucleotide sequences in the sample specify the same CDR3. CDR3 DNA: TGTGCCAGCAGTTACTCGCCGGGCGGATACGAGCAGTACTTC. This translates into CASSYSPGGYEQYF. The chain uses TRBV6-5 and TRBJ2-7; no clear D gene. Germline V CDR1 and CDR2: MNHEY, SVGAGI. V was trimmed by 0 bases and J by 4 bases, leaving 10 bases between them. The CDR3 totals 14 residues.

This clone occurred a few times. The genes are TRBV5-1 and TRBJ2-3; D possibly corresponds to TRBD2 (6 bases). V lost 0 bases to trimming and J lost 1 base, with 9 bases between them. Germline CDR1 reads SGHRS; CDR2 reads YFSETQ. This CDR3 contains 15 residues. The CDR3 sequence is CASSLGSSGTDTQYF. For the CDR3, the DNA is TGCGCCAGCAGCTTGGGGTCTAGCGGCACAGATACGCAGTATTTT. Combining the CDR3 with reference TRBV5-1 and TRBJ2-3 gives the whole variable domain KAGVTQTPRYLIKTRGQQVTLSCSPISGHRSVSWYQQTPGQGLQFLFEYFSETQRNKGNFPGRFSGRQFSNSRSEMNVSTLELGDSALYLCASSLGSSGTDTQYFGPGTRLTVL.

This chain connects TRBV5-1 to TRBJ2-7; 7 positions agree with TRBD1. This CDR3 spans 15 amino acids. From germline, CDR1 is SGHRS and CDR2 YFSETQ. J gave up 0 bases and V 4 bases, and 7 bases lay outside the gene matches. The CDR3 nucleotides read TGCGCCAGCAGCCCTAGACAGGGAACCTCCTACGAGCAGTACTTC. Its translation is CASSPRQGTSYEQYF. Complete variable domain (other parts from reference TRBV5-1 and TRBJ2-7): KAGVTQTPRYLIKTRGQQVTLSCSPISGHRSVSWYQQTPGQGLQFLFEYFSETQRNKGNFPGRFSGRQFSNSRSEMNVSTLELGDSALYLCASSPRQGTSYEQYFGPGTRLTVT.

The CDR3 loop reads CASSLAGADSYEQYF. CDR3 bases: TGTGCCAGCAGCTTAGCGGGGGCTGACTCCTACGAGCAGTACTTC. V gene TRBV11-1 combines with J gene TRBJ2-7; D may be TRBD1 (6 bases). Germline values: CDR1 SGHAT, CDR2 FQDESV (reference sequence). The length of the CDR3 is 15 residues. V gave up 0 bases and J gave up 0 bases, with 9 bases separating them. The complete variable domain, with remaining parts taken from reference TRBV11-1 and TRBJ2-7, reads EAEVAQSPRYKITEKSQAVAFWCDPISGHATLYWYRQILGQGPELLVQFQDESVVDDSQLPKDRFSAERLKGVDSTLKIQPAELGDSAMYLCASSLAGADSYEQYFGPGTRLTVT.

This chain uses TRBV27 with TRBJ2-7; unclear D gene. The CDR3 spans 14 residues. V lost 2 bases to trimming and J lost 2 bases, with 10 bases between them. CDR1 is MNHEY, CDR2 SMNVEV, per germline (reference sequence). The CDR3 nucleotides read TGTGCCAGCAGTTTAAGCCCTCTAGCCTACGAGCAGTACTTC. Its protein product is CASSLSPLAYEQYF.

V gene TRBV15 combines with J gene TRBJ2-7; TRBD2 matches 12 bases. From germline, CDR1 is LNHNV and CDR2 YYDKDF (reference sequence). This CDR3 is 15 amino acids long. V lost 5 bases and J lost 6; bases outside the gene matches: 8. The chain's CDR3 is CATSLALAGGREQYF. CDR3 nucleotides: TGTGCCACCAGCCTCGCACTAGCGGGAGGACGCGAGCAGTACTTC.

Regarding this clone: Distinct nucleotide sequences in the sample also encode this CDR3. The rearrangement joins TRBV5-1 to TRBJ1-3, with 9 bases identical to TRBD1. This CDR3 contains 14 residues. With 4 bases clipped from V and 4 bases from J, the junction kept 3 bases outside the gene matches. Per the germline V gene, CDR1 is SGHRS and CDR2 is YFSETQ. CDR3 in amino acids: CASSPGQGGNTIYF. For the CDR3, the DNA is TGCGCCAGCAGCCCGGGACAGGGAGGAAACACCATATATTTT.

In regard to this clone: Other DNA sequences from this sample encode an identical CDR3 as well. This rearrangement joins TRBV30 to TRBJ1-4, with TRBD1 identical over 9 bases. The junction had 4 bases not matched to a gene; V was cut back by 3 bases and J by 5 bases. This CDR3 region has 14 residues. Germline assignment: CDR1 GTSNPN and CDR2 SVGIG (reference sequence). The CDR3 loop reads CAWSRGQGNEKLFF. The CDR3 DNA follows: TGTGCCTGGAGCCGTGGACAGGGGAATGAAAAACTGTTTTTT. The full variable domain, with the rest looked up from reference TRBV30 and TRBJ1-4, is SQTIHQWPATLVQPVGSPLSLECTVEGTSNPNLYWYRQAAGRGLQLLFYSVGIGQISSEVPQNLSASRPQDRQFILSSKKLLLSDSGFYLCAWSRGQGNEKLFFGSGTQLSVL.

V usage is TRBV5-8 and J usage is TRBJ2-1; possible D gene TRBD1, 6 bases. Germline lookup yields CDR1 SGHTS and CDR2 YDEGEE. V was trimmed by 5 bases and J by 5 bases, leaving 11 bases between them. This CDR3 contains 13 residues. The CDR3 DNA follows: TGTGCCAGCAGGCCCACAGGGAACAATGAGCAGTTCTTC. Its protein product is CASRPTGNNEQFF.

CDR3 DNA: TGCGCCAGCAGCTTGGCTCGGGCGGGACAGGGCTACGAGCAGTACTTC. This translates into CASSLARAGQGYEQYF. The chain is built from TRBV5-1 and TRBJ2-7, with 9 bases fitting TRBD1. The CDR3 covers 16 residues. The germline gives CDR1 SGHRS, CDR2 YFSETQ. After removal of 0 bases from V and 3 bases from J, the junction contained 7 bases not matched to a gene.

The chain couples TRBV28 to TRBJ1-2; possibly TRBD1 for D (5 bases). Trimming stripped 2 bases from V and 4 bases from J, with 8 bases between. Germline lookup yields CDR1 MDHEN and CDR2 SYDVKM. This CDR3 spans 13 amino acids. The CDR3: CASSLKQAYGYTF. The CDR3 region has the DNA TGTGCCAGCAGTTTAAAACAGGCCTATGGCTACACCTTC.

The chain employs TRBV9 and TRBJ2-1; TRBD1 matches at 7 bases. There are 15 residues in the CDR3. Germline V lookup: CDR1 SGDLS, CDR2 YYNGEE. The junction had 8 bases not matched to a gene; V was cut back by 3 bases and J by 5 bases. This CDR3 reads CASSDRTGLNNEQFF. CDR3 in DNA: TGTGCCAGCAGCGACCGGACAGGCCTCAACAATGAGCAGTTCTTC.

The J gene is TRBJ2-5, the V gene TRBV5-4; D ambiguous. Trimming left V 4 bases short and J 0 bases short, with 10 bases between. The CDR3 is made up of 14 amino acids. Germline V gives CDR1 SGHNT, CDR2 YYREEE (reference sequence). CDR3 nucleotide sequence: TGTGCCAGCAGCCCCCGGCCTTACCAAGAGACCCAGTACTTC. This translates into CASSPRPYQETQYF.

The V and J genes are TRBV7-3 and TRBJ2-3; 10 bases match TRBD1. This CDR3 has 16 amino acids. The V gene's germline CDR1 is SGHTA and CDR2 FQGTGA. V was pared by 2 bases and J by 1 base, with 3 bases of the junction left unmatched. Written as DNA, the CDR3 is TGTGCCAGCAGCTTATTAGGACAGGGGGGCACAGATACGCAGTATTTT. Protein: CASSLLGQGGTDTQYF.

This chain joins TRBV14 and TRBJ2-7; TRBD2 matches at 7 bases. Unmatched junction bases numbered 13, after V lost 8 bases and J lost 0 bases. Germline CDR1 reads SGHDN; CDR2 reads FVKESK. This CDR3 region has 16 residues. CDR3 region: CASGPRSGTYSYEQYF. CDR3 coding DNA: TGTGCCAGCGGTCCCCGAAGCGGGACCTACTCCTACGAGCAGTACTTC.

As for this clone: Other DNA sequences in the sample encode the same CDR3. J is TRBJ2-1 and V is TRBV10-3; the D gene is possibly TRBD2 (6 bases). Germline assignment: CDR1 ENHRY and CDR2 SYGVKD. The CDR3 spans 14 residues. With 6 bases removed from V and 0 bases from J, the gap between germline ends came to 9 bases. CDR3 DNA sequence: TGTGCCATCAGCCCCGGGAGCTCCTACAATGAGCAGTTCTTC. It translates to CAISPGSSYNEQFF.

This clone was seen a few times. The chain couples TRBV30 to TRBJ1-5; no clear D gene. Per the germline V gene, CDR1 is GTSNPN and CDR2 is SVGIG (reference sequence). Trimming removed 2 bases at V and 11 bases at J, with 16 bases between. The length of the CDR3 is 13 residues. CDR3 in DNA: TGTGCCTGGAGTTCTACATCATCAGCGACCCAGCATTTT. Translated: CAWSSTSSATQHF.

The chain has TRBV27 and TRBJ1-4, with no clear D. Looked up from germline, CDR1 is MNHEY and CDR2 is SMNVEV (reference sequence). The CDR3 contains 16 residues. Trimming cost V 10 bases and J 8 bases, with 26 bases left between them. The CDR3 nucleotides read TGTGCCACCCAAAGGTCAGCTTTACACCGAGGGGAAAAACTGTTTTTT. Encoded protein: CATQRSALHRGEKLFF.